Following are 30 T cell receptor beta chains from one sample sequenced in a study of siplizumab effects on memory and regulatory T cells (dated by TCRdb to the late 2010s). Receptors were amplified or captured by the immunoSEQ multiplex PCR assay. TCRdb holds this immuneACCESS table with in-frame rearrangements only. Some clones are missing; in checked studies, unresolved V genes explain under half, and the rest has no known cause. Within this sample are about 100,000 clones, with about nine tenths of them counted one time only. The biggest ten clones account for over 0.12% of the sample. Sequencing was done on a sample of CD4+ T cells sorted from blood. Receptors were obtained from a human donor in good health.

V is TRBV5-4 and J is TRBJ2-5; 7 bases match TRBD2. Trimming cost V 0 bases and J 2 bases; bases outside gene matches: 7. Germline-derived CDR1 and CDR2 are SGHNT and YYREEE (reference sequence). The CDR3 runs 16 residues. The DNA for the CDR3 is TGTGCCAGCAGCTTGGGGGGGAGGGATCTACAAGAGACCCAGTACTTC. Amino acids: CASSLGGRDLQETQYF.

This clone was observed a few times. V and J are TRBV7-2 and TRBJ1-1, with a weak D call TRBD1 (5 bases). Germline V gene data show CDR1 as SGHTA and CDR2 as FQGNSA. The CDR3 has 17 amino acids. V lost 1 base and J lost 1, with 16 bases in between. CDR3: CASSLEGRGRKNTEAFF. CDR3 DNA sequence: TGTGCCAGCAGCTTAGAAGGGCGGGGGAGAAAGAACACTGAAGCTTTCTTT.

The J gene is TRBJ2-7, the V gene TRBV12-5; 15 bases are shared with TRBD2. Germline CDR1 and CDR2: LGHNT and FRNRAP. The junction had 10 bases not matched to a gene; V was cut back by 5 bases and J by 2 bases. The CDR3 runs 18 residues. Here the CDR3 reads CASGPPGLAGGLTYEQYF. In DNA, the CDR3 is TGTGCTAGTGGTCCCCCGGGACTAGCGGGGGGCCTTACCTACGAGCAGTACTTC. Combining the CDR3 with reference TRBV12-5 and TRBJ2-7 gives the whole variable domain DARVTQTPRHKVTEMGQEVTMRCQPILGHNTVFWYRQTMMQGLELLAYFRNRAPLDDSGMPKDRFSAEMPDATLATLKIQPSEPRDSAVYFCASGPPGLAGGLTYEQYFGPGTRLTVT.

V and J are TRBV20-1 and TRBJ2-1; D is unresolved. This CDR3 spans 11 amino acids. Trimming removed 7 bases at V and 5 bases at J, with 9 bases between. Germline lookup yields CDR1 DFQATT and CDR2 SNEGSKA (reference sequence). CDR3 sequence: CSVITHNEQFF. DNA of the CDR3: TGCAGTGTTATCACTCACAATGAGCAGTTCTTC.

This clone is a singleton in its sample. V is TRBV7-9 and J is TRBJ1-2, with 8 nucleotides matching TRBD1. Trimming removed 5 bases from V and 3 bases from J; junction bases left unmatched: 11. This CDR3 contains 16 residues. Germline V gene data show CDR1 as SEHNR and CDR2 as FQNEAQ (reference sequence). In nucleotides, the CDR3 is TGTGCCAGCAGCCCAAAGCCGACAGGGGCAGACTATGGCTACACCTTC. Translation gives CASSPKPTGADYGYTF.

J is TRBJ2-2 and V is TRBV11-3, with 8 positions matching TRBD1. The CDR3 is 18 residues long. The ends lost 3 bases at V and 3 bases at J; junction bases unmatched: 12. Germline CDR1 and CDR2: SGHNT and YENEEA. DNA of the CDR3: TGTGCCAGCAGCTTGTCGGACAGGGTAAAGATCGACACCGGGGAGCTGTTTTTT. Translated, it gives CASSLSDRVKIDTGELFF.

Here the CDR3 reads CASSVGRAGNSPLHF. CDR3 bases: TGTGCCAGCAGCGTGGGCAGGGCGGGAAATTCACCCCTCCACTTT. The chain links TRBV9 to TRBJ1-6, with D possibly TRBD1 on 5 matching bases. The V end was cut by 2 bases, the J end by 7 bases, with 13 bases between. The CDR3 sequence is 15 residues long. CDR1 is SGDLS and CDR2 is YYNGEE in the germline V gene.

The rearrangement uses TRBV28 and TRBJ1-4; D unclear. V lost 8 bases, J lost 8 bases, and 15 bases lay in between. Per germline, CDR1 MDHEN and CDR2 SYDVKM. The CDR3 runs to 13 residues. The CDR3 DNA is TGTGCCAGCGGGCCCGGAAGGTGGGAAAAACTGTTTTTT. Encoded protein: CASGPGRWEKLFF.

The CDR3 DNA follows: TGCGCCAGCAGCCAAGACTCGCGGATCACCGGGGAGCTGTTTTTT. Translating gives CASSQDSRITGELFF. This chain links TRBV4-3 with TRBJ2-2; D is unclear. CDR3 length equals 15 residues. Between the trimmed V and J ends, which lost 0 bases and 4 bases, there was a span of 9 bases. CDR1 LGHNA and CDR2 YSLEER come from the germline V gene.

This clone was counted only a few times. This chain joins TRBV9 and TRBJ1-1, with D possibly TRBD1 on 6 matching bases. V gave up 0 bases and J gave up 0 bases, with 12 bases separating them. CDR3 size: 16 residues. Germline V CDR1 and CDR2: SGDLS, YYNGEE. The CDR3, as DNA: TGTGCCAGCAGCGTAGCGACAGGTCTGATGAACACTGAAGCTTTCTTT. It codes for CASSVATGLMNTEAFF.

The CDR3 loop reads CAWSSASYEQYF. The CDR3, as DNA: TGTGCCTGGAGTTCGGCTTCCTACGAGCAGTACTTC. V and J are TRBV30 and TRBJ2-7; D call uncertain. Trimming took 2 bases from V and 1 from J, leaving 6 bases between them. Germline-derived CDR1 and CDR2 are GTSNPN and SVGIG (reference sequence). The CDR3 loop spans 12 amino acids.

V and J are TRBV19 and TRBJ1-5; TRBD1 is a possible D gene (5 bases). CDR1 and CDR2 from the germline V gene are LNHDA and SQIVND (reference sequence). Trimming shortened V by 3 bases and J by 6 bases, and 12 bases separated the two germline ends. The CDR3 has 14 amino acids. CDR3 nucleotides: TGTGCCAGTAGTATGGTTTCAAGGGGTCAGCCCCAGCATTTT. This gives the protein CASSMVSRGQPQHF.

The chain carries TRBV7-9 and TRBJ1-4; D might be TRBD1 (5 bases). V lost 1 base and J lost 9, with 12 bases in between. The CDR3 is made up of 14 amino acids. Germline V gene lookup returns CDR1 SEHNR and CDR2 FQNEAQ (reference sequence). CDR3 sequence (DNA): TGTGCCAGCAGCTTAGGCTGGCAGGGACAAAAACTGTTTTTT. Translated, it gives CASSLGWQGQKLFF.

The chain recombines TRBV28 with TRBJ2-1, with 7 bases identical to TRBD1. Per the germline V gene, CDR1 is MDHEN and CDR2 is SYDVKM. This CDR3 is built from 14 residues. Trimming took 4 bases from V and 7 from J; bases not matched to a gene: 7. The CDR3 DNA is TGTGCCAGCAGTTCACAGGGGTTGGGGAATGAGCAGTTCTTC. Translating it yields CASSSQGLGNEQFF.

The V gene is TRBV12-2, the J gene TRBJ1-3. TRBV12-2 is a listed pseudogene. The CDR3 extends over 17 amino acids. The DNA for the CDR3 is TGTGCAAGTCGCCGAGGGCTGTGGTGGAACTCTGGAAACACCATATATTTT. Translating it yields CASRRGLWWNSGNTIYF.

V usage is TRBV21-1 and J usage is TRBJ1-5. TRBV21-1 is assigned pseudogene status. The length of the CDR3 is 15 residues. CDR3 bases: TGTGCCAGCAGCAAAGGTAGAACGGCGGCGGCGCCCCAGCATTTT. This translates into CASSKGRTAAAPQHF.

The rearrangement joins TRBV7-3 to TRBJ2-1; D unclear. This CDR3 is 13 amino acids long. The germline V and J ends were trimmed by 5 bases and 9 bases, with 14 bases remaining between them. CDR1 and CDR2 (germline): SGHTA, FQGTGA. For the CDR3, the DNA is TGTGCCAGCAGCCAGGACCGGTACGGTGAGCAGTTCTTC. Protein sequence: CASSQDRYGEQFF.

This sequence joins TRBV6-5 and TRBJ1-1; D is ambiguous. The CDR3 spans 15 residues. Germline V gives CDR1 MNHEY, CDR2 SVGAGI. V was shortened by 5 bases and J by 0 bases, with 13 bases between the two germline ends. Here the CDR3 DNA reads TGTGCCAGCAGTCCCCAACGGAGTTTGAACACTGAAGCTTTCTTT. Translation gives CASSPQRSLNTEAFF.

In DNA form, the CDR3 reads TGCGCCAGCAGCCAAGCCCTCCGAGATACGCAGTATTTT. Its translation is CASSQALRDTQYF. V gene TRBV4-3 combines with J gene TRBJ2-3, with D hard to call. The CDR3 is 13 residues long. The germline V and J ends were trimmed by 1 base and 5 bases, with 7 bases remaining between them. Looked up from germline, CDR1 is LGHNA and CDR2 is YSLEER.

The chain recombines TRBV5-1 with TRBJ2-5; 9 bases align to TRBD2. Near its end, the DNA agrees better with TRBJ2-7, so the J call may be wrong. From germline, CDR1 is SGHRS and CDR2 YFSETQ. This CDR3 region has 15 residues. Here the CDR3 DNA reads TGCGCCAGCAGCGAGACTAGCGGTGGGGACTACGAGCAGTACTTC. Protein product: CASSETSGGDYEQYF.

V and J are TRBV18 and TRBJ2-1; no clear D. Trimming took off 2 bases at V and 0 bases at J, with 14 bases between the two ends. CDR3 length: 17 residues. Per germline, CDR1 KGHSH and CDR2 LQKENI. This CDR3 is CASSPLPTTSSYNEQFF. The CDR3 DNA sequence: TGTGCCAGCTCACCATTACCCACCACGAGCTCCTACAATGAGCAGTTCTTC. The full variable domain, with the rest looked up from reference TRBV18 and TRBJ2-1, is NAGVMQNPRHLVRRRGQEARLRCSPMKGHSHVYWYRQLPEEGLKFMVYLQKENIIDESGMPKERFSAEFPKEGPSILRIQQVVRGDSAAYFCASSPLPTTSSYNEQFFGPGTRLTVL.

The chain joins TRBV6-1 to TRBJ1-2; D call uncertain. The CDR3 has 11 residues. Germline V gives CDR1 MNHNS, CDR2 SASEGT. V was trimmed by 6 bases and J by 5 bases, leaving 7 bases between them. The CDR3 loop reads CASSAGYGYTF. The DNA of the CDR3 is TGTGCCAGCAGCGCAGGATATGGCTACACCTTC.

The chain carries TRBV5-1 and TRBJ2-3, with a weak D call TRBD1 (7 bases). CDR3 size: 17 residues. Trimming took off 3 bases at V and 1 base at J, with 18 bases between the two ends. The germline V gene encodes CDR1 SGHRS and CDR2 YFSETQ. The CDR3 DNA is TGCGCCAGCAGCTGGGTGACCGGCAGGGGGGGCACAGATACGCAGTATTTT. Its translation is CASSWVTGRGGTDTQYF. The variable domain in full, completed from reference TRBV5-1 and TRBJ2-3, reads KAGVTQTPRYLIKTRGQQVTLSCSPISGHRSVSWYQQTPGQGLQFLFEYFSETQRNKGNFPGRFSGRQFSNSRSEMNVSTLELGDSALYLCASSWVTGRGGTDTQYFGPGTRLTVL.

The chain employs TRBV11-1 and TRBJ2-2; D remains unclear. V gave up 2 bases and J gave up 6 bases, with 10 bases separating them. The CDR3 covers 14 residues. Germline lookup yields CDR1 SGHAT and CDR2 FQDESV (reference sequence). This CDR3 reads CASSLQSIAGELFF. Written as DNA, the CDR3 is TGTGCCAGCAGCTTACAAAGTATAGCCGGGGAGCTGTTTTTT.

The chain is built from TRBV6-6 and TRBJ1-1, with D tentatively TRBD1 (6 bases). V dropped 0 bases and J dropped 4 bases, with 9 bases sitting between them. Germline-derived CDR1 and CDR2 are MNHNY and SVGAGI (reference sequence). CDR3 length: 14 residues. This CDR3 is CASSYSRGATEAFF. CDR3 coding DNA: TGTGCCAGCAGTTACTCGAGGGGGGCCACTGAAGCTTTCTTT.

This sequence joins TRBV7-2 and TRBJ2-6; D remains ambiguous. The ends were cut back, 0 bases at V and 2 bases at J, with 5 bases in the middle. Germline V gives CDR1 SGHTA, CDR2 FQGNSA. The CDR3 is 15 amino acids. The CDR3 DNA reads TGTGCCAGCAGCTTAGCGCTAACTGGGGCCAACGTCCTGACTTTC. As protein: CASSLALTGANVLTF.

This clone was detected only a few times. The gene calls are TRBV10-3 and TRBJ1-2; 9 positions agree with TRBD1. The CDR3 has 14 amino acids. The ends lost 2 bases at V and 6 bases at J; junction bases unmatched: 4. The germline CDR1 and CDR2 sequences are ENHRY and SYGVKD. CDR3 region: CAISELRTGDGYTF. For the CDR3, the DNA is TGTGCCATCAGTGAGCTCAGGACAGGGGATGGCTACACCTTC.

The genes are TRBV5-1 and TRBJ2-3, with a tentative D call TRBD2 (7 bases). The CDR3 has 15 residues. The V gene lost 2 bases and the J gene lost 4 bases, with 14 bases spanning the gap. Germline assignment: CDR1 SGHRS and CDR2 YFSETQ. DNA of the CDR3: TGCGCCAGCAGCTTACCGGGGCGGGGGCCAGATACGCAGTATTTT. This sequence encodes CASSLPGRGPDTQYF.

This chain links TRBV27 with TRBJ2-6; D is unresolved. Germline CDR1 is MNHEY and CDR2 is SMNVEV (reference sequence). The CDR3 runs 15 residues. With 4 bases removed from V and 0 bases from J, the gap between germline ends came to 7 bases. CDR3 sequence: CASSSRYSGANVLTF. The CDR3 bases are TGTGCCAGCAGTTCCAGGTACTCTGGGGCCAACGTCCTGACTTTC.

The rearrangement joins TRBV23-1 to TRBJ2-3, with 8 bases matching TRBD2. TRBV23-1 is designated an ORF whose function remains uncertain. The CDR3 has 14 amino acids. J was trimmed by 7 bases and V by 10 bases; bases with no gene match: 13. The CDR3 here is CAIPPGGVFNTQYF. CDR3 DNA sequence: TGCGCCATCCCCCCGGGGGGGGTCTTTAATACGCAGTATTTT.